The TCR beta chain under discussion was sequenced for a study of blood T cell repertoires in COVID-19. Trimming cost V 2 bases and J 5 bases, with 10 bases left between them. CDR3 size: 14 residues. Germline-derived CDR1 and CDR2 are SEHNR and FQNEAQ (reference sequence). How the authors handled the data: Reference gene primer amplification yielded estimated nucleated cell counts. Clones were read by immunoSEQ multiplex PCR, and TCRdb kept only the in-frame ones, dropping some. The V and J calls and the clone size are those of that table, but D and trimming were determined from the DNA. Of 300,000 to 400,000 clones listed, about 93% are singletons.

This receptor was obtained from a woman aged 18-30 years who had recovered from COVID-19. Sequencing used peripheral blood. V and J are TRBV7-9 and TRBJ2-1; the D is unclear. CDR3 loop: CASSLIPNHNEQFF. The CDR3 DNA reads TGTGCCAGCAGCTTAATTCCTAATCACAATGAGCAGTTCTTC.